This T cell receptor beta chain derives from a study of identical twins. V trimming: 2 bases; J trimming: 1 base; junction bases outside the gene matches: 2. The CDR3 totals 14 residues. Germline CDR1 is MNHEY and CDR2 is SVGAGI. TCRdb re-called the 5' RACE reads with MiXCR, one entry per CDR3 protein. The table includes about 660,000 distinct CDR3 sequences, roughly 8% detected once. Another study also made use of these data, one on yellow fever vaccine responses in identical twins.

The specimen sequenced was PBMCs. The rearrangement joins TRBV6-5 to TRBJ2-7; 7 nucleotides match TRBD1. The receptor was isolated from a woman between 18 and 30 years old in good health. CDR3 residues: CASSYGQASYEQYF. CDR3 coding DNA: TGTGCCAGCAGTTACGGACAGGCTTCCTACGAGCAGTACTTC.